This T cell receptor beta chain is from a study of tumor-infiltrating lymphocytes in localized non-small cell lung cancer. Across the study: The cohort mixed smokers and never-smokers, several histologies, and some post-neoadjuvant-chemotherapy samples. Each patient gave resected tumor and non-adjacent uninvolved lung tissue. Whole-study results and caveats: Recurrence-free survival showed no association with tumor T-cell fraction.

In regard to this clone: Its antigen is not known.

Libraries were prepared by immunoSEQ multiplex PCR; TCRdb keeps only in-frame clonotypes and omits some of them. The table records about 22,000 clones, nearly 80% of them present only once. Trimming removed 6 bases from V and 7 bases from J, with 21 bases in between. Looked up from germline, CDR1 is MNHEY and CDR2 is SMNVEV (reference sequence). This CDR3 spans 15 amino acids. The specimen was lung tumor tissue. This chain connects TRBV27 to TRBJ1-2; D is possibly TRBD1 (6 bases). The sequence derives from a human donor with non-small cell lung cancer. CDR3 loop: CASRPALTGLLGYTF. The CDR3 DNA sequence: TGTGCCAGCAGACCCGCCCTGACAGGTCTGCTTGGCTACACCTTC.